Below, one T cell receptor (beta chain) is given with its context. What it recognizes is unknown. The data are from a study of cytomegalovirus exposure and HLA in healthy donors. Across the whole study: Across 350 to 500 genotyped donors, about 81% landed in the Caucasian-associated ancestry cluster. Study-wide points: It emerged from a later analysis that several of the most significant clusters appeared to be linked to common viral pathogens. The productive fraction for most TCR beta V segments was about 90% or about 30% in an earlier analysis.

Germline V gene data show CDR1 as MGHRA and CDR2 as YSYEKL. This CDR3 has 17 amino acids. The V end lost 0 bases, the J end lost 3 bases, and 16 bases lay between the germline ends. The PCR was carried out with 60 Vbeta primers and 13 Jbeta primers. Libraries were prepared by immunoSEQ multiplex PCR; TCRdb keeps only in-frame clonotypes and omits some of them. Here the sample spans about 200,000 clones, 82% being singletons. The sequenced sample consisted of PBMCs. The sequence was obtained from a man aged 40-49 years in good health and CMV-seropositive. This sequence joins TRBV4-1 and TRBJ2-3, with a possible D match to TRBD2 (6 bases). CDR3 sequence (DNA): TGCGCCAGCAGCCAAGAAGCCCGTGGGGGGTATACAGATACGCAGTATTTT. This sequence encodes CASSQEARGGYTDTQYF.